These T cell receptor beta chains were read from a single sample in a study of shared clonotypes between healthy human individuals. Produced via immunoSEQ multiplex PCR; TCRdb's table is partial and in-frame only. The data show around 650,000 clones, with roughly 96% seen just once and roughly 0.12% held by the top ten. The material sequenced was naive CD8+ T cells sorted from blood. The receptors originated from a woman in her twenties or thirties in good health. Each CDR3 is given with its conserved first and last residue. D genes are given only for firm matches. A row's size may be missing; if present it is once, few, many or a size class.

CDR3: CASSVGTGNQPQHF
DNA: TGTGCCAGCAGCGTCGGGACAGGGAATCAGCCCCAGCATTTT
V: TRBV5-4
J: TRBJ1-5
size: -
D: TRBD1

CDR3: CASSQGLWETQYF
DNA: TGTGCCAGCAGCCAAGGGCTGTGGGAGACCCAGTACTTC
V: TRBV4-2
J: TRBJ2-5
size: -
D: -

CDR3: CASSLGQPNTGELFF
DNA: TGCGCCAGCAGCCTAGGACAGCCGAACACCGGGGAGCTGTTTTTT
V: TRBV10-1
J: TRBJ2-2
size: once
D: -

CDR3: CASSGTGVKETQYF
DNA: TGTGCCTCCTCCGGGACAGGGGTCAAAGAGACCCAGTACTTC
V: TRBV28
J: TRBJ2-5
size: -
D: TRBD1

CDR3: CAISEPSSGSDEQYF
DNA: TGTGCCATCAGTGAGCCTTCTAGCGGGAGCGACGAGCAGTACTTC
V: TRBV10-3
J: TRBJ2-7
size: -
D: TRBD2

CDR3: CASSVSGGVYEQFF
DNA: TGTGCCAGCAGCGTATCAGGGGGGGTCTATGAGCAGTTCTTC
V: TRBV9
J: TRBJ2-1
size: -
D: -

CDR3: CASSPTASGSYEQFF
DNA: TGTGCCAGCAGCCCCACAGCGAGCGGGAGCTATGAGCAGTTCTTC
V: TRBV9
J: TRBJ2-1
size: -
D: TRBD2

CDR3: CASSAVYQETQYF
DNA: TGCGCCAGCAGCGCGGTGTACCAAGAGACCCAGTACTTC
V: TRBV10-1
J: TRBJ2-5
size: -
D: -

CDR3: CASRLGTSVLDEQFF
DNA: TGCGCCAGCAGACTCGGGACTAGCGTGTTGGATGAGCAGTTCTTC
V: TRBV5-1
J: TRBJ2-1
size: -
D: TRBD2

CDR3: CASSRPVTGELFF
DNA: TGTGCCAGTAGTCGGCCAGTAACCGGGGAGCTGTTTTTT
V: TRBV19
J: TRBJ2-2
size: once
D: -